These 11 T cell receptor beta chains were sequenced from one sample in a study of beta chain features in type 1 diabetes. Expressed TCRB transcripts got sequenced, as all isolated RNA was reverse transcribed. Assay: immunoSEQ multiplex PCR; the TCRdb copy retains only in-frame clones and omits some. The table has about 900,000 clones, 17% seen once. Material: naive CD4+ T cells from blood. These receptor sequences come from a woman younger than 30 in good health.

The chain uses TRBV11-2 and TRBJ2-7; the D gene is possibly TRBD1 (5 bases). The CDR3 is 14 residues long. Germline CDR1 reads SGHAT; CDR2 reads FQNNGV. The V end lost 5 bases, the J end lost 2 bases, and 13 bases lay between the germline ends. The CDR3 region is CASSGRDSTYEQYF. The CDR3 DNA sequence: TGTGCCAGCAGCGGACGAGACAGTACCTACGAGCAGTACTTC.

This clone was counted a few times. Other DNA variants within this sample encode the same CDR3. DNA of the CDR3: TGTGCCAGCAGCTTAGACCGGGGGCGGGAGACCCAGTACTTC. It codes for CASSLDRGRETQYF. The V and J genes are TRBV7-2 and TRBJ2-5, with D perhaps being TRBD1 or TRBD2 (6 bases each). The germline V gene encodes CDR1 SGHTA and CDR2 FQGNSA. The length of the CDR3 is 14 residues. The V and J ends lost 1 base and 5 bases respectively, with 11 bases between them.

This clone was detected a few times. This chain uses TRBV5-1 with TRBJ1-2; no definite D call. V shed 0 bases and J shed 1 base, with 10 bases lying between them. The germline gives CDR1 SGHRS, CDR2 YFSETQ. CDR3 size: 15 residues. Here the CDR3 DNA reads TGCGCCAGCAGCTTGGCGTTAAGTGATAACTATGGCTACACCTTC. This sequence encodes CASSLALSDNYGYTF.

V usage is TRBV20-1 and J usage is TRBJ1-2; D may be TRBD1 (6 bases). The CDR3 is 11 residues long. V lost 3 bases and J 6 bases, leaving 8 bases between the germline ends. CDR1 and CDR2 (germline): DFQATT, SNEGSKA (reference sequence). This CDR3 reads CSASTGHGYTF. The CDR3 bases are TGCAGTGCTAGCACAGGGCATGGCTACACCTTC.

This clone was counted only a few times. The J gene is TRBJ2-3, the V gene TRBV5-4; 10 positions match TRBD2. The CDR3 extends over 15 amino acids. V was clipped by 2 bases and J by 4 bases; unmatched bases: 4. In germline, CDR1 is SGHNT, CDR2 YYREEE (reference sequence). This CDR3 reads CASSLGGTSADTQYF. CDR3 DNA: TGTGCCAGCAGCTTAGGCGGGACTAGCGCAGATACGCAGTATTTT.

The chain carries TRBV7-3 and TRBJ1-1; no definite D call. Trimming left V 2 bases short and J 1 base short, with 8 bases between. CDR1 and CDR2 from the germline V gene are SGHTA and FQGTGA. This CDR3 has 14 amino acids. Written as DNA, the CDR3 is TGTGCCAGCAGCTTAGCGCCGGCGAACACTGAAGCTTTCTTT. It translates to CASSLAPANTEAFF. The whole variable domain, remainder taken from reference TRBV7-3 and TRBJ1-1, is GAGVSQTPSNKVTEKGKYVELRCDPISGHTALYWYRQSLGQGPEFLIYFQGTGAADDSGLPNDRFFAVRPEGSVSTLKIQRTERGDSAVYLCASSLAPANTEAFFGQGTRLTVV.

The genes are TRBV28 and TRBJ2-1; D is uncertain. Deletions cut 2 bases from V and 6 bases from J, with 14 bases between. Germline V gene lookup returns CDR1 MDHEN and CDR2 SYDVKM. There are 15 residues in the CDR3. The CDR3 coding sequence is TGTGCCAGCAGTTTAGAGGATCGCGAGGCCAATGAGCAGTTCTTC. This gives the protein CASSLEDREANEQFF.

CDR3 sequence reads: CASSRSLGVRSYEQYF. For the CDR3, the DNA is TGTGCCAGCAGCCGCAGCTTGGGGGTACGATCCTACGAGCAGTACTTC. The J gene is TRBJ2-7, the V gene TRBV9; D could derive from TRBD1 or TRBD2 (5 bases each). There are 16 residues in the CDR3. Germline values: CDR1 SGDLS, CDR2 YYNGEE. The V end lost 4 bases, the J end lost 1 base, and 18 bases lay between the germline ends.

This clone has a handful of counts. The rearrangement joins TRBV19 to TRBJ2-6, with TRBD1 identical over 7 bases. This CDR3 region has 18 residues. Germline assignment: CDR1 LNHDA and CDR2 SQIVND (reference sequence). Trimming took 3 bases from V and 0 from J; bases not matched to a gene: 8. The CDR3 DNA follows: TGTGCCAGTAGTATTAACAGGGGTAAAACCTCTGGGGCCAACGTCCTGACTTTC. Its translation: CASSINRGKTSGANVLTF. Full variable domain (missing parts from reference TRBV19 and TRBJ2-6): DGGITQSPKYLFRKEGQNVTLSCEQNLNHDAMYWYRQDPGQGLRLIYYSQIVNDFQKGDIAEGYSVSREKKESFPLTVTSAQKNPTAFYLCASSINRGKTSGANVLTFGAGSRLTVL.

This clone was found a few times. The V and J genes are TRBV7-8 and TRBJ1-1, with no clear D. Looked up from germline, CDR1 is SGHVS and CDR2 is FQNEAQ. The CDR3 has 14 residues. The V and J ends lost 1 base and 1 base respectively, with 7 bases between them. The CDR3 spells CASSLVVGNTEAFF. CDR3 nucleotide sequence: TGTGCCAGCAGCTTAGTTGTTGGGAACACTGAAGCTTTCTTT.

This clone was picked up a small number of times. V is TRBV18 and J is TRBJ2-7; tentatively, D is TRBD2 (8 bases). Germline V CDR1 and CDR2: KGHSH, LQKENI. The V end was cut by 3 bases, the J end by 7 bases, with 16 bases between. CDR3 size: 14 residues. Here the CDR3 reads CASSPSGTTGEQYF. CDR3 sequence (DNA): TGTGCCAGCTCACCTAGCGGGACGACAGGGGAGCAGTACTTC.